Listed below are T cell receptor beta chains from one sample, sequenced in a study of CD8 T cells in ankylosing spondylitis. TCRdb re-called the 5' RACE reads with MiXCR, one entry per CDR3 protein. The top ten clones hold approximately 17% of a sample with approximately 200,000 distinct CDR3 sequences, 9.5% to 15% of them seen once. Sequencing was done on a sample of blood, either unsorted or a sorted T cell fraction (not recorded which). Receptors were obtained from a male donor with ankylosing spondylitis or in good health (not recorded which). Both conserved end residues are part of each CDR3. Fields, in order: V gene, D gene, clone size, J gene, CDR3 protein, CDR3 DNA. A D gene is named only where the DNA matches it firmly. Not every row has a clone size; where given, it reads once, few, many or a size class.

TRBV4-1	.	.	TRBJ2-3	CASSQDQPPLRPDTQYF	TGCGCCAGCAGCCAAGATCAACCCCCCCTTAGGCCAGATACGCAGTATTTT
TRBV12-5	TRBD2	few	TRBJ2-1	CASGLATTSGSYNEQFF	TGTGCTAGTGGTTTGGCCACCACTAGCGGTTCCTACAATGAGCAGTTCTTC
TRBV7-7	.	.	TRBJ2-2	CASSLVSRGTGELFF	TGTGCCAGCAGCTTAGTCTCCAGGGGCACCGGGGAGCTGTTTTTT
TRBV5-1	.	.	TRBJ2-6	CASSRNPPAATGSGANVLTF	TGCGCCAGCAGCCGTAACCCCCCAGCTGCTACAGGCTCTGGGGCCAACGTCCTGACTTTC
TRBV28	.	.	TRBJ1-1	CASSFTGSTEAFF	TGTGCCAGCAGTTTTACAGGGAGCACTGAAGCTTTCTTT
TRBV11-2	.	.	TRBJ2-7	CASSFAGGTYEQYF	TGTGCCAGCAGCTTTGCAGGCGGTACCTACGAGCAGTACTTC
TRBV6-5	TRBD1	few	TRBJ1-2	CASSYPSGGGYGYTF	TGTGCCAGCAGTTACCCCTCAGGGGGCGGGTATGGCTACACCTTC
TRBV19	TRBD2	.	TRBJ2-7	CASSMIAGGPSYEQYF	TGTGCCAGTAGTATGATAGCGGGAGGGCCTTCCTACGAGCAGTACTTC
TRBV7-2	.	.	TRBJ1-5	CASSLGVTKSQPQHF	TGTGCCAGCAGCTTAGGTGTGACGAAAAGTCAGCCCCAGCATTTT
TRBV4-1	.	few	TRBJ2-7	CASSPGTFYEQYF	TGCGCCAGCAGCCCTGGGACTTTCTACGAGCAGTACTTC
TRBV4-1	TRBD2	.	TRBJ2-1	CASSHPRGLVPQEQFF	TGCGCCAGCAGCCACCCCCGGGGACTAGTTCCTCAGGAGCAGTTCTTC
TRBV27	.	few	TRBJ2-5	CASSSLYERVGLQETQYF	TGTGCCAGCAGTTCGCTCTATGAGAGGGTTGGGCTGCAAGAGACCCAGTACTTC
TRBV7-8	.	few	TRBJ1-2	CASSLDANGYTF	TGTGCCAGCAGCTTAGATGCGAACGGCTACACCTTC
TRBV7-9	.	few	TRBJ1-1	CASSLVTGVPEAFF	TGTGCCAGCAGCTTAGTCACTGGGGTTCCTGAAGCTTTCTTT
TRBV5-1	.	.	TRBJ2-7	CASSLGQHPYEQYF	TGCGCCAGCAGCTTGGGACAACATCCCTACGAGCAGTACTTC
TRBV25-1	.	few	TRBJ2-2	CASSESAGAGAGDTGELFF	TGTGCCAGCAGTGAATCTGCGGGCGCAGGGGCAGGGGACACCGGGGAGCTGTTTTTT
TRBV28	TRBD1	few	TRBJ1-4	CASSLPGTEGEKLFF	TGTGCCAGCAGCCTTCCCGGGACAGAAGGTGAAAAACTGTTTTTT
TRBV6-4	.	many	TRBJ2-1	CASSDSTNNEQFF	TGTGCCAGCAGTGACTCGACAAACAATGAGCAGTTCTTC
TRBV13	TRBD2	.	TRBJ2-2	CASSLGGRYTGELFF	TGTGCCAGCAGCTTAGGCGGGAGGTACACCGGGGAGCTGTTTTTT
TRBV20-1	TRBD1	few	TRBJ2-7	CSARDQGTGENEQYF	TGCAGTGCTAGAGATCAGGGGACAGGGGAAAACGAGCAGTACTTC
TRBV27	.	many	TRBJ2-7	CASSLGQTYEQYF	TGCGCCAGCAGCTTGGGACAAACATACGAGCAGTACTTC
TRBV27	.	.	TRBJ2-2	CAPHREGAGELFF	TGTGCCCCCCACCGCGAGGGAGCCGGGGAGCTGTTTTTT
TRBV4-2	TRBD1	.	TRBJ1-5	CASSQEGTATISNQPQHF	TGTGCCAGCAGCCAAGAGGGGACAGCGACTATTAGCAATCAGCCCCAGCATTTT